The T cell receptor beta chain under discussion was sequenced for a study of T cells in Graves' hyperthyroidism and ophthalmopathy. There are many counts of this clonotype. Its antigen is not known. Regions amplified from RNA transcripts were the TCR beta CDR3 regions. HTBI primers were used for first-round RT-PCR of the TCR CDR3. Via MiXCR, TCRdb re-called the multiplex PCR reads, giving one row per CDR3 protein. The data show around 500,000 distinct CDR3 sequences, 12% to 15% seen once. Germline lookup yields CDR1 MNHNS and CDR2 SASEGT. This CDR3 contains 15 residues. The V segment lost 3 bases and the J segment 0 bases; nucleotides outside the gene matches: 5. Whole-study findings and limits: Most thyroid clonotypes expanded above 0.001 were also detected in blood.

The sequenced material came from blood. The chain links TRBV6-1 to TRBJ2-7; 7 nucleotides agree with TRBD2. The clonotype originates from a woman in her thirties or forties with Graves' hyperthyroidism. CDR3: CASSEREPSSYEQYF. CDR3 bases: TGTGCCAGCAGTGAGCGGGAGCCCAGCTCCTACGAGCAGTACTTC.